A selection of T cell receptor beta chains follows, all from one sample in a study of T cells in narcolepsy. Measured with immunoSEQ multiplex PCR; TCRdb has only the in-frame clones, and not every one. The repertoire holds about 24,000 clones, 75% to 90% seen once, with roughly 1.4% in the top ten. Sequences were obtained from CD45RA- memory CD4+ T cells from PBMCs. The source is a human donor with narcolepsy. CDR3s include the opening cysteine and the closing phenylalanine or tryptophan. Fields, in order: V gene, J gene, CDR3 protein.

TRBV5-1	TRBJ2-2	CASSLEGGRTGELFF
TRBV9	TRBJ2-3	CASSVSPITDTQYF
TRBV11-3	TRBJ2-5	CASSLATGAQETQYF
TRBV6-5	TRBJ2-7	CASSLRTGESYEQYF
TRBV28	TRBJ2-2	CASSSTGNTGELFF
TRBV4-1	TRBJ2-5	CASSQERLAGDETQYF
TRBV7-2	TRBJ1-5	CASSLALNSNQPQHF
TRBV27	TRBJ2-5	CASSSYRASQGGETQYF
TRBV2	TRBJ1-1	CATQWTGSRTEAFF
TRBV10-3	TRBJ2-1	CAITPASGLSLNEQFF
TRBV19	TRBJ1-2	CATNKGRDYGYTF
TRBV9	TRBJ1-1	CASRPHSLLNTEAFF
TRBV27	TRBJ2-7	CASSIRSGRAPYEQYF
TRBV5-4	TRBJ2-1	CASSLGLAGLNEQFF
TRBV5-1	TRBJ2-7	CASSSGTGDNLQYF
TRBV30	TRBJ2-7	CAWSRTGAYEQYF
TRBV5-4	TRBJ2-7	CASSLEMAGESF
TRBV7-2	TRBJ1-5	CASSPGGVIHQPQHF
TRBV7-7	TRBJ2-3	CASSLGTSSDTQYF
TRBV7-2	TRBJ2-3	CASSPRGGGADTQYF
TRBV5-1	TRBJ2-7	CASSLGTGGGEQYF
TRBV11-2	TRBJ2-1	CASSLGAGGRNNEQFF
TRBV5-6	TRBJ2-7	CASSFVDLTYEQYF
TRBV19	TRBJ2-7	CASSNPGAGGSYEQYF
TRBV7-8	TRBJ2-1	CASSLEGGGWYNEQFF
TRBV29-1	-	CSVRIRVGHYEQYF
TRBV10-1	TRBJ2-1	CASTAPPGLAGVVNEQFF
TRBV27	TRBJ2-1	CASSWDGGYSYNEQFF
TRBV6-5	TRBJ2-1	CASSYSRGNNEQFF
TRBV5-5	TRBJ1-1	CASSLTGDEAFF
TRBV28	TRBJ2-7	CASSLFRRGQYF
TRBV10-1	TRBJ2-5	CASSSYSRAGGPNETQYF
TRBV11-1	TRBJ1-1	CASSARDRGHTEAFF
TRBV29-1	TRBJ2-5	CSVDAGGKETQYF
TRBV6-5	TRBJ2-6	CASSYQGPGANVLTF
TRBV2	TRBJ2-2	CASNKLAGGTGELFF
TRBV4-2	TRBJ1-5	CASSQDGQPNQPQHF
TRBV2	TRBJ2-1	CASSSRPVNEQFF
TRBV2	TRBJ2-1	CASSDGAELYNEQFF
TRBV19	TRBJ1-3	CASSTSQGLSGNTIYF
TRBV2	TRBJ2-3	CASRGLAATSTDTQYF
TRBV6-5	TRBJ1-4	CASSARQGGVEKLFF
TRBV6-5	TRBJ1-6	CASRTGTRSNSPLHF
TRBV10-1	TRBJ2-7	CASKPAIAGESYEQYF
TRBV27	TRBJ1-1	CASSPSYRDTRAAFF
TRBV25-1	TRBJ1-6	CASRPRTGGDSPLHF
TRBV9	TRBJ2-1	CASSPRGTYNEQFF
TRBV18	TRBJ1-5	CASSPDRAVQPQHF
TRBV28	TRBJ1-5	CASSSSTGGLNQPQHF
TRBV29-1	TRBJ2-7	CSVRDRGPYEQYF
TRBV5-1	TRBJ1-2	CASSLGEVGYGYTF
TRBV11-2	TRBJ2-5	CASSSHWTSGTETQYF